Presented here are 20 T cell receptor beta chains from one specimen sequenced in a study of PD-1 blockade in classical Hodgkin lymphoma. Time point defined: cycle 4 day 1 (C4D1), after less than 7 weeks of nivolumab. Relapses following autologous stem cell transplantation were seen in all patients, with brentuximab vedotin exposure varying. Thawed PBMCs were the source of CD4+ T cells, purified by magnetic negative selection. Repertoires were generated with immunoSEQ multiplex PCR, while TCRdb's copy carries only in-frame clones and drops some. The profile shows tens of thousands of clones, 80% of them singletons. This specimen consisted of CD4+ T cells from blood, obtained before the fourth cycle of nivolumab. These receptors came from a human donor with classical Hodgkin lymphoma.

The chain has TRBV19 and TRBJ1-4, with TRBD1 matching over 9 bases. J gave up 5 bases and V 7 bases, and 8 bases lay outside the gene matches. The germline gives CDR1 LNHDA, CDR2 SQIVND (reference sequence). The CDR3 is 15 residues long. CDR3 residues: CASKRSGQGNEKLFF. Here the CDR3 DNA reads TGTGCCAGTAAAAGGTCGGGACAGGGAAATGAAAAACTGTTTTTT.

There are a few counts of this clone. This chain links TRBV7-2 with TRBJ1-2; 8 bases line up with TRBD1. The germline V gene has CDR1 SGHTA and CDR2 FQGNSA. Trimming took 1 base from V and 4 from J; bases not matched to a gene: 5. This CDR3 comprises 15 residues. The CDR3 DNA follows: TGTGCCAGCAGCTTAGGTGGGACAGGCCCCTATGGCTACACCTTC. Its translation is CASSLGGTGPYGYTF.

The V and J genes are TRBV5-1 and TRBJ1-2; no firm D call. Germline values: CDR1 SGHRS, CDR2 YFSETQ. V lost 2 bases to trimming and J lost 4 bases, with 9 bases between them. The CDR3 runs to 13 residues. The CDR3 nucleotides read TGCGCCAGCAGCTTTGAGGGAGGCTATGGCTACACCTTC. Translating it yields CASSFEGGYGYTF.

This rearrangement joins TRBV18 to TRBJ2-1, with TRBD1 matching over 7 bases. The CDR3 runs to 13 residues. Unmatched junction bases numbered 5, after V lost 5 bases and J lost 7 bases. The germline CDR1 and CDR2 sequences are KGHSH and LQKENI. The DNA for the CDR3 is TGTGCCAGCTCAGGACGACAGGGAAATGAGCAGTTCTTC. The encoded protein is CASSGRQGNEQFF. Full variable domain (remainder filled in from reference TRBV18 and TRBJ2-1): NAGVMQNPRHLVRRRGQEARLRCSPMKGHSHVYWYRQLPEEGLKFMVYLQKENIIDESGMPKERFSAEFPKEGPSILRIQQVVRGDSAAYFCASSGRQGNEQFFGPGTRLTVL.

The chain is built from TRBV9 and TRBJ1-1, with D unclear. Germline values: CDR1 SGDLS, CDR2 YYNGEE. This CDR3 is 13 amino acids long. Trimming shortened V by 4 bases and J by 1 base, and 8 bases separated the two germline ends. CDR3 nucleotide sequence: TGTGCCAGCAGCCTGGACCCGAACACTGAAGCTTTCTTT. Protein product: CASSLDPNTEAFF.

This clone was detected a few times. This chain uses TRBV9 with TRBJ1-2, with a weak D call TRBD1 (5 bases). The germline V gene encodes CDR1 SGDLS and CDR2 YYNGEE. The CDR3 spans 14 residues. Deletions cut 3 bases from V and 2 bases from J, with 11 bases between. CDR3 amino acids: CASSAGTGNYGYTF. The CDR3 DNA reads TGTGCCAGCAGCGCCGGGACGGGAAACTATGGCTACACCTTC.

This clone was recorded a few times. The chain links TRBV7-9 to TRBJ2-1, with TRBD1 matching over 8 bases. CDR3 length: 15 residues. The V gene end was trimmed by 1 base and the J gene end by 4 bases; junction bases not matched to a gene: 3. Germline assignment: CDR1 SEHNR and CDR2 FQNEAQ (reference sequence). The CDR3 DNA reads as TGTGCCAGCAGCTTAGGACAGGGGATATACAATGAGCAGTTCTTC. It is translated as CASSLGQGIYNEQFF.

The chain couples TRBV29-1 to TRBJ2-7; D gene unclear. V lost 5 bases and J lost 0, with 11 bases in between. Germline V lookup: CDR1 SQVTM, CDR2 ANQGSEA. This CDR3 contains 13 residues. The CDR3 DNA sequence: TGCAGCGTTCGGAACCTTAACTCCTACGAGCAGTACTTC. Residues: CSVRNLNSYEQYF.

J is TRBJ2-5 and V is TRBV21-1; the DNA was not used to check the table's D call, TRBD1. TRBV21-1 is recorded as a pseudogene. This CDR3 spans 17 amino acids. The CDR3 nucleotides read TGTGCCAGCAGCAATGGATCCTTCGACAGGGTCGAAGAGACCCAGTACTTC. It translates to CASSNGSFDRVEETQYF.

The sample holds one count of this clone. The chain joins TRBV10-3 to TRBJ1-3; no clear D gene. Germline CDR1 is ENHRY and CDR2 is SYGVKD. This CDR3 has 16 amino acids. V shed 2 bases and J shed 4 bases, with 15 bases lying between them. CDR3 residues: CAISEPSSRQGNTIYF. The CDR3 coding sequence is TGTGCCATCAGTGAGCCGTCGTCCAGGCAAGGAAACACCATATATTTT.

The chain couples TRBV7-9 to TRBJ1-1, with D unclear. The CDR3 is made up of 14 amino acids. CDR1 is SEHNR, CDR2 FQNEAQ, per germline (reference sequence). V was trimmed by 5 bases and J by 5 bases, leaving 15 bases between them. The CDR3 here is CASSPPGFRTEAFF. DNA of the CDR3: TGTGCCAGCAGCCCTCCCGGTTTTAGGACTGAAGCTTTCTTT.

The CDR3 region has the DNA TGTGCCAGCAGCTTAGTGTCTGAGCAGTTCTTC. Translation: CASSLVSEQFF. This sequence joins TRBV11-2 and TRBJ2-1, with D hard to call. The CDR3 has 11 amino acids. The germline CDR1 and CDR2 sequences are SGHAT and FQNNGV. V lost 1 base and J lost 9, with 4 bases in between. The whole variable domain, remainder taken from reference TRBV11-2 and TRBJ2-1, is EAGVAQSPRYKIIEKRQSVAFWCNPISGHATLYWYQQILGQGPKLLIQFQNNGVVDDSQLPKDRFSAERLKGVDSTLKIQPAKLEDSAVYLCASSLVSEQFFGPGTRLTVL.

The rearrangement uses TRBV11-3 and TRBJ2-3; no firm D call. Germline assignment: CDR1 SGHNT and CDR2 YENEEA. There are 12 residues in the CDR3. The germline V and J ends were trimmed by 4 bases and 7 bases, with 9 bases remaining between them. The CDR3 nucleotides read TGTGCCAGCAGCTCTAGTACAAATACGCAGTATTTT. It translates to CASSSSTNTQYF.

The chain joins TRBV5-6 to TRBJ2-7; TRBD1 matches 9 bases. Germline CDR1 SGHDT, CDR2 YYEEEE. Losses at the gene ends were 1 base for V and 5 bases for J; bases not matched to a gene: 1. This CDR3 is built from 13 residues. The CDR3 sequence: CASSLTGGDEQYF. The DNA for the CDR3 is TGTGCCAGCAGCTTGACAGGGGGCGACGAGCAGTACTTC.

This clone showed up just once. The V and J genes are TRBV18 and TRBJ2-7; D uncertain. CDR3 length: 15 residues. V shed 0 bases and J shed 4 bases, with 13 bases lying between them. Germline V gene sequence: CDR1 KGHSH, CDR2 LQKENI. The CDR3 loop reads CASSPPHSPEYEQYF. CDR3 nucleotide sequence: TGTGCCAGCTCACCACCGCATTCCCCCGAGTACGAGCAGTACTTC. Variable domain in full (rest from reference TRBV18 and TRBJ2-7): NAGVMQNPRHLVRRRGQEARLRCSPMKGHSHVYWYRQLPEEGLKFMVYLQKENIIDESGMPKERFSAEFPKEGPSILRIQQVVRGDSAAYFCASSPPHSPEYEQYFGPGTRLTVT.

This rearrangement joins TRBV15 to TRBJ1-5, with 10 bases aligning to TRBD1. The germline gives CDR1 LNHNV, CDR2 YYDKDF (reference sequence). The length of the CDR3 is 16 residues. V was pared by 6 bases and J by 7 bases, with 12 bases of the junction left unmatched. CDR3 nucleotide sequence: TGTGCCACCAGTAGGCCGGGGACAGGGGTATTGCAGCCCCAGCATTTT. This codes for CATSRPGTGVLQPQHF.

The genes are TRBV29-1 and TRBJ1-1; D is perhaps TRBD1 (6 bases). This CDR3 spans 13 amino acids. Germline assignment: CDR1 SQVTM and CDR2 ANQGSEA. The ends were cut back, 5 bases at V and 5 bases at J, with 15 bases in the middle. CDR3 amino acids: CSVSRGRVTEAFF. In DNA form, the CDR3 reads TGCAGCGTTAGCAGGGGTAGGGTGACTGAAGCTTTCTTT.

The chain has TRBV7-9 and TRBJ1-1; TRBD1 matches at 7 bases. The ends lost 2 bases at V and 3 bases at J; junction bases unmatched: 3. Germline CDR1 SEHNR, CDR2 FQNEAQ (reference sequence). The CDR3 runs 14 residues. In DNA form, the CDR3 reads TGTGCCAGCAGCTTATCCAGGGGGGACACTGAAGCTTTCTTT. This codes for CASSLSRGDTEAFF.

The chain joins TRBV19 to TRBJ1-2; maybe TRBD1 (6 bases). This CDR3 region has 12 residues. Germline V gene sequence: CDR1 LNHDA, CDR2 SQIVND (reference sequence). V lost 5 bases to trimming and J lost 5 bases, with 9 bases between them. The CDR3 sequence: CASSSTGYGYTF. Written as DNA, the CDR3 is TGTGCCAGTAGTTCCACAGGGTATGGCTACACCTTC.

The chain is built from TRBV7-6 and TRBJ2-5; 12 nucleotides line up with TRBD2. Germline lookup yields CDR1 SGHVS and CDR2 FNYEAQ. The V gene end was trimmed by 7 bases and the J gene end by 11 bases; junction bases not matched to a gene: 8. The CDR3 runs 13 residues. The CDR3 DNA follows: TGTGCCAGCATCCCTAGCGGGGGGGTAGAGCAGTACTTC. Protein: CASIPSGGVEQYF.